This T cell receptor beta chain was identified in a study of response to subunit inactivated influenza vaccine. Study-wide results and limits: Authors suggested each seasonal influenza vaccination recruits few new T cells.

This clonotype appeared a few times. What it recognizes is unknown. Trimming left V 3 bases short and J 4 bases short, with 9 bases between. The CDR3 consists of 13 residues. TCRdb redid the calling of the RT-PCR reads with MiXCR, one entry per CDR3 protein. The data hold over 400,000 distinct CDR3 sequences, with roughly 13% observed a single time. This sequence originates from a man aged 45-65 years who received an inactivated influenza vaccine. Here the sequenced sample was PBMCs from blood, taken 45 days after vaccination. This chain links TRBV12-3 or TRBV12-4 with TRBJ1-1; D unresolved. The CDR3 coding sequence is TGTGCCAGCAGTTTTCGGGGTGGCACTGAAGCTTTCTTT. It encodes CASSFRGGTEAFF.